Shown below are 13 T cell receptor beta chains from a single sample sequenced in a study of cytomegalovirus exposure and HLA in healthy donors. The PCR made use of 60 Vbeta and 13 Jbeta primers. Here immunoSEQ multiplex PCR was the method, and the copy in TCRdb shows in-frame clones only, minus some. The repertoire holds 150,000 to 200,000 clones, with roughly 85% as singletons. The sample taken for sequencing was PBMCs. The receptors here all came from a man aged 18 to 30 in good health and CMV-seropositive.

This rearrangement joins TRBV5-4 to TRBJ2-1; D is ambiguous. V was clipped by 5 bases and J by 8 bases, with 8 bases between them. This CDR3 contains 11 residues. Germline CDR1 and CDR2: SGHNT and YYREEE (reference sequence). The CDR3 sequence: CASSLGHEQFF. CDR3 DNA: TGTGCCAGCAGTCTAGGTCATGAGCAGTTCTTC.

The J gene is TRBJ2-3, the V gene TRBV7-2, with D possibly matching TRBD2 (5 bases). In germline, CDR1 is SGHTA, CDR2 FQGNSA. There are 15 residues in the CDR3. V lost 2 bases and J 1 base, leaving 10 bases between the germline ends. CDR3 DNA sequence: TGTGCCAGCAGCTTAATGAGGGAGCGCACAGATACGCAGTATTTT. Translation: CASSLMRERTDTQYF.

In DNA form, the CDR3 reads TGCAGCGTTGACCCCCCGGGATCGGGAAACACCATATATTTT. It codes for CSVDPPGSGNTIYF. This chain joins TRBV29-1 and TRBJ1-3; D is ambiguous. The CDR3 length is 14 residues. V was shortened by 3 bases and J by 4 bases, with 13 bases between the two germline ends. Germline V gives CDR1 SQVTM, CDR2 ANQGSEA.

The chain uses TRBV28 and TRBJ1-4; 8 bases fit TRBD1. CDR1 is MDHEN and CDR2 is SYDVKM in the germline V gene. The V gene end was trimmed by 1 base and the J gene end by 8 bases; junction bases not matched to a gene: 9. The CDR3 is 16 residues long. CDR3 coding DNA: TGTGCCAGCAGTTTATCCGGACAGGGCACGAAAGAAAAACTGTTTTTT. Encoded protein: CASSLSGQGTKEKLFF.

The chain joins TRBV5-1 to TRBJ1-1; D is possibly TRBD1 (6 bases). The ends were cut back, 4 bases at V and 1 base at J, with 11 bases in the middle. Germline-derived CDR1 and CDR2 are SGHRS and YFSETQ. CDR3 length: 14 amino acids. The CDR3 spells CASSHGTRNTEAFF. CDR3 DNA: TGCGCCAGCAGCCACGGGACACGGAACACTGAAGCTTTCTTT.

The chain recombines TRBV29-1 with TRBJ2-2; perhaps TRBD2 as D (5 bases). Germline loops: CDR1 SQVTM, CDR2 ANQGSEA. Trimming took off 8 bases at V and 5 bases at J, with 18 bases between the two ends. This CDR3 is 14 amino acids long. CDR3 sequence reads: CSPLPEGKTGELFF. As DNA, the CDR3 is TGCAGCCCTCTTCCCGAGGGAAAAACCGGGGAGCTGTTTTTT.

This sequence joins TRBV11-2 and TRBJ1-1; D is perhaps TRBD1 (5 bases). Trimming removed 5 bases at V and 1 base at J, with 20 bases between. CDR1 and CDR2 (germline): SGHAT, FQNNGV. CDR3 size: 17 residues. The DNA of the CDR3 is TGTGCCAGCAGCGGGGGGACTTTTAGGAAAGGGAACACTGAAGCTTTCTTT. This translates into CASSGGTFRKGNTEAFF.

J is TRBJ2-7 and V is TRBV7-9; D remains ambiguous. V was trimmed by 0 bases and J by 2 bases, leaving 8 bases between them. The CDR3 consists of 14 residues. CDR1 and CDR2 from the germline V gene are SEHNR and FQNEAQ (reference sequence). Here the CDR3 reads CASSLAQLPYEQYF. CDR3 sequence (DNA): TGTGCCAGCAGCTTAGCGCAGTTACCCTACGAGCAGTACTTC.

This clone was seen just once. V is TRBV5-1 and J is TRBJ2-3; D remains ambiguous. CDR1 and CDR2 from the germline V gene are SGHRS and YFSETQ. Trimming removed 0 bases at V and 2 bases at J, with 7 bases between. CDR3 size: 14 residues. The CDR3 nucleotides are TGCGCCAGCAGCTTGGACTCCCCCACAGATACGCAGTATTTT. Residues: CASSLDSPTDTQYF. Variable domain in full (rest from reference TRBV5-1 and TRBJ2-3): KAGVTQTPRYLIKTRGQQVTLSCSPISGHRSVSWYQQTPGQGLQFLFEYFSETQRNKGNFPGRFSGRQFSNSRSEMNVSTLELGDSALYLCASSLDSPTDTQYFGPGTRLTVL.

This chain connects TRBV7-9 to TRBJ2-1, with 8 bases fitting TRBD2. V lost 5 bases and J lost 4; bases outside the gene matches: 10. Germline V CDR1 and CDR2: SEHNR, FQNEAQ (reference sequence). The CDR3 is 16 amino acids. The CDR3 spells CASSRNGAGAYNEQFF. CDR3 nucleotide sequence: TGTGCCAGCAGCCGAAACGGAGCGGGAGCTTACAATGAGCAGTTCTTC.

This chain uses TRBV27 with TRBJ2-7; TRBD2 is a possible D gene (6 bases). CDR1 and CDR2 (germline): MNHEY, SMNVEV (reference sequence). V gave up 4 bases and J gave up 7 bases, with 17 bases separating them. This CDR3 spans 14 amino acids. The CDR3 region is CASSSLVRDEEQYF. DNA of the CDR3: TGTGCCAGCAGTTCCCTTGTGCGGGACGAAGAGCAGTACTTC.

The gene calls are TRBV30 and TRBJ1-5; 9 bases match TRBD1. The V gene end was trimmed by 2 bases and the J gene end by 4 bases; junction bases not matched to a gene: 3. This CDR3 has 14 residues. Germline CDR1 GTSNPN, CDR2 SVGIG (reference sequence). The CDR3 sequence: CAWSTGGVNQPQHF. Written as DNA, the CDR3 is TGTGCCTGGAGTACAGGGGGCGTAAATCAGCCCCAGCATTTT.

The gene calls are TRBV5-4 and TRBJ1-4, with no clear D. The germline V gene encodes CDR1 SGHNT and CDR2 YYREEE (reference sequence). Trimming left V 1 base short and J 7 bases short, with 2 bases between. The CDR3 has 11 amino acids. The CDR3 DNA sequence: TGTGCCAGCAGCTTGCGTGAAAAACTGTTTTTT. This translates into CASSLREKLFF.